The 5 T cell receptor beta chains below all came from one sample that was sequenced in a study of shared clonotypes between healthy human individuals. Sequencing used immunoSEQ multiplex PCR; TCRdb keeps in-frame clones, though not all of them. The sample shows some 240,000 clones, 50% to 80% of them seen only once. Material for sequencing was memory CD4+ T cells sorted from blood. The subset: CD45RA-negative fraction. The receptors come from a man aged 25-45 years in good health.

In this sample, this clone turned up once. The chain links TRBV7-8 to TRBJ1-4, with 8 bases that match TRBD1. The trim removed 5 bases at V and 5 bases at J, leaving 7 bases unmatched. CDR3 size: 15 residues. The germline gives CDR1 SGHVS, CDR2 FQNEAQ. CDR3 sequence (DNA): TGTGCCAGCAGCATACACAGGGGGGCCAATGAAAAACTGTTTTTT. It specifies CASSIHRGANEKLFF. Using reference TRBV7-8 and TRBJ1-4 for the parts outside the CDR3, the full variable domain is GAGVSQSPRYKVAKRGQDVALRCDPISGHVSLFWYQQALGQGPEFLTYFQNEAQLDKSGLPSDRFFAERPEGSVSTLKIQRTQQEDSAVYLCASSIHRGANEKLFFGSGTQLSVL.

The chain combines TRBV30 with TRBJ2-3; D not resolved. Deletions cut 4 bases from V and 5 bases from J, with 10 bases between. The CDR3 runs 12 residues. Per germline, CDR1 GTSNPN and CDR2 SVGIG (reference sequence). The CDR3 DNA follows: TGTGCCTGGATGTGGAAACAAGATACGCAGTATTTT. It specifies CAWMWKQDTQYF.

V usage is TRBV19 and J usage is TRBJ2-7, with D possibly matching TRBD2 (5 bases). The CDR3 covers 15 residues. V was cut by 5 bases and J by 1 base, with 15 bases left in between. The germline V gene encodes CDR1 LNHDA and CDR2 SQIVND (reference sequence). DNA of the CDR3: TGTGCCAGTAGTGCTCCGGGATCAAGGTCCTACGAGCAGTACTTC. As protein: CASSAPGSRSYEQYF.

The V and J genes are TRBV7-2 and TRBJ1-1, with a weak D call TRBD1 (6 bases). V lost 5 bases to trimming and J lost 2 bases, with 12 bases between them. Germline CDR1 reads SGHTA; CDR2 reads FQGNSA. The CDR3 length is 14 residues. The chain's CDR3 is CASSQDSVNTEAFF. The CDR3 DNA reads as TGTGCCAGCAGCCAGGACAGTGTAAACACTGAAGCTTTCTTT.

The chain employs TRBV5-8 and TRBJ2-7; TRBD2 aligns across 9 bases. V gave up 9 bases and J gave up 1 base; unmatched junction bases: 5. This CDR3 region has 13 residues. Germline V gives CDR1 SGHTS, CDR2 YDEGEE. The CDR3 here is CATPSGTSYEQYF. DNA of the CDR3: TGTGCCACCCCTAGCGGGACATCCTACGAGCAGTACTTC.